Detailed here is one T cell receptor (beta chain). Clones were read by immunoSEQ multiplex PCR, and TCRdb kept only the in-frame ones, dropping some. The repertoire holds about 300,000 clones, with 90% as singletons. Seattle cases were enrolled at active infection and followed longitudinally. This specimen belongs to a study of blood T cell repertoires in COVID-19. At the level of the study: The cDNA or gDNA used as material had been derived from T cells, B-cell-depleted T cells, or PBMCs.

Germline values: CDR1 SQVTM, CDR2 ANQGSEA. The CDR3 extends over 12 amino acids. V was clipped by 4 bases and J by 0 bases, with 7 bases between them. The clonotype comes from a woman younger than 45 with COVID-19, enrolled during active disease. Sequencing input: peripheral blood. V gene TRBV29-1 combines with J gene TRBJ2-7; D not resolved. CDR3 region: CSVAYSSYEQYF. The CDR3 region has the DNA TGCAGCGTTGCATACAGCTCCTACGAGCAGTACTTC.